This record concerns one T cell receptor (beta chain) sequence. This table comes from immunoSEQ multiplex PCR, and its TCRdb copy is limited to in-frame clones, with some not included. The table lists 200,000 to 250,000 clones, around four fifths of them singletons. These data are taken from a study of cytomegalovirus exposure and HLA in healthy donors. The CDR3 totals 15 residues. Trimming shortened V by 3 bases and J by 5 bases, and 17 bases separated the two germline ends. Germline CDR1 SGDLS, CDR2 YYNGEE. This sequence originates from a woman aged 25 to 39 in good health and CMV-seropositive. The chain has TRBV9 and TRBJ2-5, with a possible D match to TRBD2 (7 bases). Sequencing used PBMCs. The CDR3 nucleotides read TGTGCCAGCAGCGCAACCGGGGGGCGAGGGGAGACCCAGTACTTC. Protein product: CASSATGGRGETQYF.